Below are 8 T cell receptor beta chains sequenced from a single sample in a study of T cells in Graves' hyperthyroidism and ophthalmopathy (dated by TCRdb to the late 2010s). Library creation used multiplex PCR. The sequencer listed for this sample is Illumina HiSeq 2000. The TCR beta CDR3 regions were amplified from RNA transcripts. For the first round of RT-PCR on the TCR CDR3, the HTBI primer set was used together with the Qiagen OneStep RT-PCR kit. Starting from the raw public reads, TCRdb applied fastp trimming at Q25, assembled clones with MiXCR and retained in-frame beta chains. CDR3 protein sequences are deduplicated, and each keeps its most common genes and DNA. A total of roughly 710,000 distinct CDR3 sequences appear in this sample, just over 35% of them only once. Jointly, the top ten make up around a third of the sample. The specimen sequenced was blood. These receptors originate from a woman between 35 and 50 years old with Graves' hyperthyroidism.

J is TRBJ1-2 and V is TRBV4-2, with 8 bases aligning to TRBD1. CDR3 length equals 16 residues. Germline values: CDR1 LGHNA, CDR2 YNFKEQ. The J segment lost 4 bases and the V segment lost 3 bases, leaving 10 bases of the junction unmatched. CDR3 in DNA: TGTGCCAGCAGCCACGCTATCTACAGGGGGACCTATGGCTACACCTTC. It specifies CASSHAIYRGTYGYTF.

As to this clonotype: The junction departs from the called germline gene at one end, perhaps through a read error. V and J are TRBV28 and TRBJ1-1; 7 nucleotides match TRBD1. CDR1 is MDHEN, CDR2 SYDVKM, per germline. CDR3 length equals 14 residues. This CDR3 reads CASVITGVGTEALF. The CDR3 DNA reads as TGTGCCAGCGTGATAACAGGGGTTGGCACTGAAGCTCTCTTT.

This clonotype has a handful of counts. This chain joins TRBV14 and TRBJ1-3; D call uncertain. The germline gives CDR1 SGHDN, CDR2 FVKESK. Between the trimmed V and J ends, which lost 5 bases and 0 bases, there was a span of 11 bases. There are 15 residues in the CDR3. Here the CDR3 reads CASSNVPYSGNTIYF. In DNA form, the CDR3 reads TGTGCCAGCAGCAATGTTCCTTACTCTGGAAACACCATATATTTT.

This rearrangement joins TRBV6-6 to TRBJ1-2; the D is unclear. Per germline, CDR1 MNHNY and CDR2 SVGAGI (reference sequence). The V and J ends lost 0 bases and 4 bases respectively, with 12 bases between them. CDR3 length equals 15 residues. CDR3 loop: CASSYSPAVSYGYTF. The CDR3 coding sequence is TGTGCCAGCAGTTACTCCCCCGCAGTTAGCTATGGCTACACCTTC.

J is TRBJ2-7 and V is TRBV5-6; tentative D call: TRBD2 (6 bases). The CDR3 covers 14 residues. Trimming left V 2 bases short and J 4 bases short, with 13 bases between. Germline V CDR1 and CDR2: SGHDT, YYEEEE. Written as DNA, the CDR3 is TGTGCCAGCAGCTTAGGAGGAGGGAGATACGAGCAGTACTTC. Translating gives CASSLGGGRYEQYF.

The chain recombines TRBV5-6 with TRBJ1-2; no definite D call. V was pared by 4 bases and J by 8 bases, with 15 bases between. CDR3 size: 13 residues. Germline V gives CDR1 SGHDT, CDR2 YYEEEE. In DNA form, the CDR3 reads TGTGCCAGCAGCACTGGAGGGCTTAAAGGCTACACCTTC. Translated: CASSTGGLKGYTF.

The table lists this clonotype with many counts. The rearrangement joins TRBV7-9 to TRBJ2-7; 7 bases align to TRBD1. CDR3 length: 15 amino acids. Looked up from germline, CDR1 is SEHNR and CDR2 is FQNEAQ (reference sequence). J gave up 4 bases and V 5 bases, and 11 bases lay outside the gene matches. The CDR3 coding sequence is TGTGCCAGCAGCCTCCACGGGACAGCTTCTTACGAGCAGTACTTC. It is translated as CASSLHGTASYEQYF.

This clonotype was detected ten times or more. The rearrangement joins TRBV29-1 to TRBJ1-1; tentatively, D is TRBD1 (6 bases). Germline assignment: CDR1 SQVTM and CDR2 ANQGSEA. Trimming removed 8 bases from V and 1 base from J, with 20 bases in between. The CDR3 consists of 15 residues. The CDR3 DNA reads TGCAGCCATATTCAGTGGGGGCAACAGAACACTGAAGCTTTCTTT. Protein: CSHIQWGQQNTEAFF.